The 17 T cell receptor beta chains in this list originate from one sample, sequenced in a study of shared clonotypes between healthy human individuals. Naive CD8 populations comprised CD45RO-negative cells positively selected for CCR7, excluding terminally differentiated effector memory CD45RA+ cells. Data came from immunoSEQ multiplex PCR; TCRdb stores just in-frame clones and leaves some out. Among around 1.9 million clones listed, 85% to 95% were seen once. What was sequenced was naive CD8+ T cells from PBMCs. These receptors were collected from a man aged 18 to 29 in good health. Some clones in this sample may be carry-over from other donors' samples.

The rearrangement uses TRBV6-6 and TRBJ2-5; 9 nucleotides agree with TRBD2. The CDR3 runs 16 residues. Germline V gene sequence: CDR1 MNHNY, CDR2 SVGAGI (reference sequence). V lost 5 bases to trimming and J lost 2 bases; unmatched junction nucleotides: 9. CDR3 sequence: CASSHLKLAGQETQYF. CDR3 in DNA: TGTGCCAGCAGTCATCTGAAGCTAGCGGGGCAAGAGACCCAGTACTTC.

This chain links TRBV4-2 with TRBJ2-7; D perhaps matches TRBD2 (6 bases). V was pared by 1 base and J by 0 bases, with 13 bases between. This CDR3 is 16 amino acids long. CDR1 is LGHNA, CDR2 YNFKEQ, per germline. CDR3 in amino acids: CASSQVSAGISYEQYF. CDR3 DNA: TGTGCCAGCAGCCAAGTTTCAGCGGGTATCTCCTACGAGCAGTACTTC.

The chain recombines TRBV15 with TRBJ2-1; 8 nucleotides line up with TRBD1. The CDR3 sequence is 14 residues long. V lost 4 bases to trimming and J lost 8 bases; unmatched junction nucleotides: 7. CDR1 is LNHNV, CDR2 YYDKDF, per germline (reference sequence). The CDR3 protein is CATSTRTGPHEQFF. DNA of the CDR3: TGTGCCACCAGCACCCGGACAGGGCCACATGAGCAGTTCTTC.

The chain links TRBV15 to TRBJ1-2, with unresolved D. Looked up from germline, CDR1 is LNHNV and CDR2 is YYDKDF (reference sequence). V dropped 0 bases and J dropped 2 bases, with 10 bases sitting between them. The CDR3 contains 15 residues. The CDR3 reads CATSREAQSNYGYTF. For the CDR3, the DNA is TGTGCCACCAGCAGAGAGGCACAAAGCAACTATGGCTACACCTTC.

V gene TRBV27 combines with J gene TRBJ2-7; unclear D gene. CDR1 and CDR2 from the germline V gene are MNHEY and SMNVEV (reference sequence). The length of the CDR3 is 14 residues. V was trimmed by 8 bases and J by 3 bases, leaving 17 bases between them. DNA for the CDR3: TGTGCCAGCGCCCCCAGAGGATTAAACTACGAGCAGTACTTC. Protein: CASAPRGLNYEQYF.

The gene calls are TRBV9 and TRBJ1-3, with a weak D call TRBD1 (5 bases). CDR3 length equals 18 residues. Germline V gives CDR1 SGDLS, CDR2 YYNGEE. Deletions cut 4 bases from V and 0 bases from J, with 20 bases between. Written as DNA, the CDR3 is TGTGCCAGCAGCATCACGACCTCACAGGAGAGCTCTGGAAACACCATATATTTT. Its translation is CASSITTSQESSGNTIYF.

This chain connects TRBV6-6 to TRBJ1-2; TRBD1 aligns across 10 bases. Germline lookup yields CDR1 MNHNY and CDR2 SVGAGI (reference sequence). CDR3 length: 14 residues. The V segment lost 4 bases and the J segment 6 bases; nucleotides outside the gene matches: 5. The CDR3 loop is CASSWDRGSDGYTF. The CDR3 coding sequence is TGTGCCAGCAGTTGGGACAGGGGCTCCGATGGCTACACCTTC.

CDR3 in amino acids: CASSQDWPGAYEQYF. The CDR3 region has the DNA TGTGCCAGCAGCCAAGATTGGCCAGGGGCCTACGAGCAGTACTTC. This chain joins TRBV4-2 and TRBJ2-7, with a possible D match to TRBD1 (6 bases). This CDR3 region has 15 residues. Looked up from germline, CDR1 is LGHNA and CDR2 is YNFKEQ. The germline V and J ends were trimmed by 0 bases and 2 bases, with 11 bases remaining between them.

This sequence joins TRBV28 and TRBJ1-5, with TRBD1 identical over 7 bases. V was pared by 4 bases and J by 2 bases, with 8 bases of the junction left unmatched. CDR1 and CDR2 (germline): MDHEN, SYDVKM. The CDR3 is made up of 16 amino acids. The CDR3 DNA reads TGTGCCAGCAGTTACCTTACAGGGGCGGGCAATCAGCCCCAGCATTTT. This sequence encodes CASSYLTGAGNQPQHF.

The J gene is TRBJ2-3, the V gene TRBV11-2, with 9 bases identical to TRBD2. Germline loops: CDR1 SGHAT, CDR2 FQNNGV. This CDR3 region has 16 residues. V gave up 7 bases and J gave up 1 base; unmatched junction bases: 9. The CDR3: CASTHSGRGGTDTQYF. In DNA, the CDR3 is TGTGCCAGCACCCATAGCGGGAGAGGCGGCACAGATACGCAGTATTTT.

As for this clone: Other DNA sequences in this specimen translate into the identical CDR3. J is TRBJ2-1 and V is TRBV5-6; TRBD2 aligns across 8 bases. V was clipped by 0 bases and J by 4 bases; unmatched bases: 0. The CDR3 sequence is 14 residues long. CDR1 and CDR2 (germline): SGHDT, YYEEEE. The CDR3 coding sequence is TGTGCCAGCAGCTTGGGCGGGAGGTACAATGAGCAGTTCTTC. Translated, it gives CASSLGGRYNEQFF.

V is TRBV7-2 and J is TRBJ1-3; a weak D match, TRBD1 (5 bases). Trimming left V 5 bases short and J 0 bases short, with 14 bases between. In germline, CDR1 is SGHTA, CDR2 FQGNSA. This CDR3 region has 16 residues. In DNA form, the CDR3 reads TGTGCCAGCAGCCCCCCAGGGCTCTACTCTGGAAACACCATATATTTT. It codes for CASSPPGLYSGNTIYF.

J is TRBJ1-2 and V is TRBV9, with a weak D call TRBD1 (6 bases). V shed 0 bases and J shed 0 bases, with 12 bases lying between them. The CDR3 spans 16 residues. CDR1 and CDR2 from the germline V gene are SGDLS and YYNGEE. The CDR3 nucleotides read TGTGCCAGCAGCGTAGCTACAGGGTGGGCTAACTATGGCTACACCTTC. It encodes CASSVATGWANYGYTF.

The chain links TRBV27 to TRBJ1-2; 7 bases are shared with TRBD1. Germline V gives CDR1 MNHEY, CDR2 SMNVEV (reference sequence). Trimming at V came to 6 bases and at J to 5 bases, leaving 15 bases not matched to a gene. The CDR3 is 16 amino acids. In nucleotides, the CDR3 is TGTGCCAGCAGCTCCATCCACAGGGGAGTTGGGTATGGCTACACCTTC. Protein sequence: CASSSIHRGVGYGYTF.

This rearrangement joins TRBV7-8 to TRBJ2-7; maybe TRBD1 (6 bases). CDR3 length: 13 amino acids. Looked up from germline, CDR1 is SGHVS and CDR2 is FQNEAQ. V gave up 7 bases and J gave up 3 bases, with 13 bases separating them. The CDR3 DNA reads TGTGCCAGCAAACAGGGAGCAGACTACGAGCAGTACTTC. Translated, it gives CASKQGADYEQYF.

This clone was picked up one time. The chain combines TRBV9 with TRBJ2-3; 11 bases match TRBD2. Germline lookup yields CDR1 SGDLS and CDR2 YYNGEE. This CDR3 spans 16 amino acids. Trimming removed 3 bases from V and 2 bases from J; junction bases left unmatched: 5. The CDR3 DNA reads as TGTGCCAGCAGCGCGGGACTAGCGGCGAACACAGATACGCAGTATTTT. It encodes CASSAGLAANTDTQYF.

V and J are TRBV27 and TRBJ2-7; perhaps TRBD1 as D (6 bases). Trimming cost V 4 bases and J 4 bases, with 14 bases left between them. CDR1 and CDR2 (germline): MNHEY, SMNVEV (reference sequence). The CDR3 has 14 amino acids. The CDR3, as DNA: TGTGCCAGCAGTTCTACAGGGACGGATTACGAGCAGTACTTC. This sequence encodes CASSSTGTDYEQYF.